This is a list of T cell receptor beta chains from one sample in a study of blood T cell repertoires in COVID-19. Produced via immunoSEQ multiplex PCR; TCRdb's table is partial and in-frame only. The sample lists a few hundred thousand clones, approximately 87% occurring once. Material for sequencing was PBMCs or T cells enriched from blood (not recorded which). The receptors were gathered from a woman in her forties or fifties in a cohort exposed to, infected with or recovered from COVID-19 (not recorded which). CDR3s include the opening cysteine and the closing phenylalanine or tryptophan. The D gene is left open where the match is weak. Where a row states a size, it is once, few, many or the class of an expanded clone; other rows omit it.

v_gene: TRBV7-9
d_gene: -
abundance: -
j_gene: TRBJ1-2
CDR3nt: TGTGCCAGCAGCTTAGGGAGGGCGGGCTATGGCTACACCTTC
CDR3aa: CASSLGRAGYGYTF

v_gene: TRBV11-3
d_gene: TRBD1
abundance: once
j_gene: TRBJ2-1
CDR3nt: TGTGCCAGCAGCGTAGGGGCCGGGACAGGGAAATACAATGAGCAGTTCTTC
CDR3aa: CASSVGAGTGKYNEQFF

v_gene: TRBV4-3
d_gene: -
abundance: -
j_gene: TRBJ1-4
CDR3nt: TGCGCCAGCAGCCAAGGTGGGGCCGTTAGGAATGAAAAACTGTTTTTT
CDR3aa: CASSQGGAVRNEKLFF

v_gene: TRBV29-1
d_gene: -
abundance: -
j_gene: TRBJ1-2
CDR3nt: TGCAGCGTTTCTCAGGGCCCCAACTATGGCTACACCTTC
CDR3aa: CSVSQGPNYGYTF

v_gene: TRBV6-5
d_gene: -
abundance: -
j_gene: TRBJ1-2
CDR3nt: TGTGCCAGCAGACCCGATACACTAGACAGGCTTTCGACCTTC
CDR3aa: CASRPDTLDRLSTF

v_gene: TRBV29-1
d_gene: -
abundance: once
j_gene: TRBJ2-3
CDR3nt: TGCAGCGTTTTGGCCAGCACAGATACGCAGTATTTT
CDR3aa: CSVLASTDTQYF

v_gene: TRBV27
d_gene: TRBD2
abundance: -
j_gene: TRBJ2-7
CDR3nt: TGTGCCAGCAGTCCGGCCGGGAGGGAGCAGTACTTC
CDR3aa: CASSPAGREQYF

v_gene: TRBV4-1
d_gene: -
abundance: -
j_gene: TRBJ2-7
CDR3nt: TGCGCCAGCAGCCACCTTTCCAGCTCCTACGAGCAGTACTTC
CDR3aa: CASSHLSSSYEQYF

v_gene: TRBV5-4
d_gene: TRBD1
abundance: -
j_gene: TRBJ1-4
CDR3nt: TGTGCCAGCAGCTCACCTAATCCGGGACAGGGTGGAAAACTGTTTTTT
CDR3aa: CASSSPNPGQGGKLFF

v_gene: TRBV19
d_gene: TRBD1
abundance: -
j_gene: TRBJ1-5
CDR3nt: TGTGCCAGTAGTAAAGGACAGGGGGATGTTCAGCCCCAGCATTTT
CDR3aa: CASSKGQGDVQPQHF

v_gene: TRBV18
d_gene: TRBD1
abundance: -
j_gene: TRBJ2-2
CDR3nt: TGTGCCAGCTCACCCCCCAACAGGGGGCAAAGCGGGGAGCTGTTTTTT
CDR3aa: CASSPPNRGQSGELFF

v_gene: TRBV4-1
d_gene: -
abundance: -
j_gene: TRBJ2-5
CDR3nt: TGCGCCAGCAGCCAAGTGGAGAGACAAGAGACCCAGTACTTC
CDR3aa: CASSQVERQETQYF

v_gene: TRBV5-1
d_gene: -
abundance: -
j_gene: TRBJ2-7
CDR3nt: TGCGCCAGCAGCTTGGTACCGGACAGCTACTACGAGCAGTACTTC
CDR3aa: CASSLVPDSYYEQYF

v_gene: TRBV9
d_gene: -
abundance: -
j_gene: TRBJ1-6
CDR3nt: TGTGCCAGCAGCGTAGTGGGGGCCGTTTCACCCCTCCACTTT
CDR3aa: CASSVVGAVSPLHF

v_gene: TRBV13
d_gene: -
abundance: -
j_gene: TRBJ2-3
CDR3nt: TGTGCCAGCCTGAGACTGGCACTGGGAGATACGCAGTATTTT
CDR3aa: CASLRLALGDTQYF

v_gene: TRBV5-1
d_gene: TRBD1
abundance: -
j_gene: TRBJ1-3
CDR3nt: TGCGCCAGCAGCTTGTCTTTTGGGACAGACTACATATATTTT
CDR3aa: CASSLSFGTDYIYF

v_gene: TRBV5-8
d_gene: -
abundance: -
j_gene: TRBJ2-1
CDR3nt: TGTGCCAGCAGACTCCTCTCCTACAATGAGCAGTTCTTC
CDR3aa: CASRLLSYNEQFF

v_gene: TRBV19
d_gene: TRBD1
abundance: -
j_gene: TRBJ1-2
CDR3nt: TGTGCCAGTAGTGTACAGGGGGGTAACTATGGCTACACCTTC
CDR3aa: CASSVQGGNYGYTF

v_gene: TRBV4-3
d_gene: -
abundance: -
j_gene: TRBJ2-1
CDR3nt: TGCGCCAGCAGCCGAGGGTCGGCGGGGAGCTCCTACAATGAGCAGTTCTTC
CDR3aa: CASSRGSAGSSYNEQFF

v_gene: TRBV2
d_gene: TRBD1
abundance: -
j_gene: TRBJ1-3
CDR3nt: TGTGCCAGCAGCCTACAGGGGCAGGGGGCCACCATATATTTT
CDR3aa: CASSLQGQGATIYF

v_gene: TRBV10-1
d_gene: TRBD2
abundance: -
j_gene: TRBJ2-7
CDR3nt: TGCGCGAAGCATCCCCCCTCGATAGCGGGGTCCACCTCCTACGAGCAGTACTTC
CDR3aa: CAKHPPSIAGSTSYEQYF

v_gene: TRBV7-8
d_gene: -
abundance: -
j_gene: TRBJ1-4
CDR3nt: TGTGCCAGCAGCCATCCCCCCCATCGGGAAAAACTGTTTTTT
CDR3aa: CASSHPPHREKLFF

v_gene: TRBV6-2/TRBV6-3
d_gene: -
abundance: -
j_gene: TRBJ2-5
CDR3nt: TGTGCCAGCAGTTACTCGCTAGTCGGCAGGGGCTACCAAGAGACCCAGTACTTC
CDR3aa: CASSYSLVGRGYQETQYF

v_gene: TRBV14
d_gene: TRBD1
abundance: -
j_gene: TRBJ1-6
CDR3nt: TGTGCCAGCAGCCCCAGGGGGCTAGGTTCACCCCTCCACTTT
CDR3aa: CASSPRGLGSPLHF